Listed here is a single TCR beta chain. Its cognate antigen has yet to be identified. There are no base qualities to consult, and no much larger clone falls within one base. Genomic DNA was extracted from sorted cells for sequencing of the TCRbeta CDR3 region. The immunoSEQ Assay was used to sequence the TCRbeta CDR3 regions. As stored in TCRdb, this immuneACCESS dataset retains in-frame rearrangements with V and J assigned. A fraction of the clones does not appear; measured against another copy, unresolved V genes explain less than half of the discrepancy, and the remainder lacks a known reason. A total of more than 50,000 clones appear in this sample, 85% of them only once. Of the sample, roughly 4% is held by the ten largest clones. The sample is drawn from a study of OX40 agonist ivuxolimab in advanced cancers. Study-level background: Ivuxolimab was a fully human IgG2 agonistic monoclonal antibody targeting the costimulatory receptor OX40 (CD134). The point of sequencing TCRbeta in the periphery was to test whether ivuxolimab changed TCR sequence diversity and drove clonal T-cell expansion. Intravenous ivuxolimab was administered to patients every 2 weeks at six dose levels: 0.01, 0.1, 0.3, 1.5, 3 and 10 mg/kg. Patients were allowed to have had prior anti-PD-1, anti-PD-L1 or anti-CTLA-4 therapy, and 40% to 45% of the dose-escalation patients had been treated with checkpoint inhibitors. A male proportion of roughly 80% and a mean age of approximately 61 years, ranging from roughly 23 to 85, were recorded for the dose-escalation cohort. The paper covers the monotherapy dose-escalation part of the phase I ivuxolimab trial, which included N ≈ 50 patients. Partial responses occurred in three dose-escalation patients: two with cutaneous melanoma and one with hepatocellular carcinoma. Of the 50 to 55 dose-escalation patients, hepatocellular carcinoma was present in approximately 20, melanoma in around 15, renal cell carcinoma in 9 and head and neck cancer in 9. Beyond this particular receptor, the publication reports: Clonal expansion of both CD4+ and CD8+ blood T cells was observed from baseline to week 6 at doses 0.1 to 3.0 mg/kg. On average, CD8+ T cells showed more expanded clones than CD4+ T cells after ivuxolimab. In the 0.1-3.0 mg/kg groups, partial responders had among the lowest normalized peripheral clonal expansion, particularly in CD8+ T cells. The antigen specificity of the peripheral T cells that underwent clonal expansion was not determined. Low levels of normalized T-cell clonal expansion were also shown by some nonresponding patients.

Patients with a history of autoimmune disease or receiving systemic immunosuppression were excluded from the trial. Peripheral blood for TCR sequencing was collected from all dose cohorts at baseline, on cycle 4 day 1, and on cycle 7 day 1. Samples came from an open-label, multicenter, first-in-human phase I dose-escalation trial of ivuxolimab. Adults with locally advanced or metastatic melanoma, renal cell, hepatocellular, or head and neck squamous cell carcinoma were enrolled in the trial. Before TCR sequencing, CD4+ T cells and CD8+ T cells were sorted from peripheral blood as separate populations. Sequenced material: CD4+ or CD8+ T cells sorted from blood, taken in a trial of the OX40 agonist ivuxolimab. The source of this sequence is an adult with an advanced solid tumor such as melanoma, head and neck, liver or kidney cancer.

CDR3 protein: CASSWTASGGPIDTQYF. The nucleotides are TGCGCCAGCAGCTGGACCGCATCGGGAGGGCCGATAGATACGCAGTATTTT. The rearranged chain carries TRBV5-1 and TRBJ2-3, with 8 middle bases fitting TRBD2. The CDR3 contains 17 residues, cysteine and phenylalanine counted. Left in the record is the CDR3 DNA by itself, 51 bases read in frame from the first base. V is cut back by 3 bases and J by 5 bases, with 14 bases in the junction unmatched. CDR1 SGHRS and CDR2 YFSETQ are derived from the germline V gene.